This T cell receptor beta chain came from a study of cytotoxic CD8 clonotypes in ibrutinib-treated CLL. Study-level information: The taking of response samples occurred after a median roughly 12 months of treatment, with a range of 6 to 36.

The CDR3 is 14 amino acids. Germline V gene data show CDR1 as SGHRS and CDR2 as YFSETQ. V lost 0 bases and J 1 base, leaving 7 bases between the germline ends. Data came from immunoSEQ multiplex PCR; TCRdb stores just in-frame clones and leaves some out. Counted here are 250,000 to 350,000 clones, approximately 76% occurring once; the ten biggest clones make up around 5.1%. This sample comprised PBMCs, obtained at disease progression, from a patient treated with ibrutinib. This chain joins TRBV5-1 and TRBJ2-5; the D is unclear. The sequence derives from a human donor with chronic lymphocytic leukemia. The CDR3 protein is CASSLGLIQETQYF. CDR3 bases: TGCGCCAGCAGCTTGGGGCTCATCCAAGAGACCCAGTACTTC.